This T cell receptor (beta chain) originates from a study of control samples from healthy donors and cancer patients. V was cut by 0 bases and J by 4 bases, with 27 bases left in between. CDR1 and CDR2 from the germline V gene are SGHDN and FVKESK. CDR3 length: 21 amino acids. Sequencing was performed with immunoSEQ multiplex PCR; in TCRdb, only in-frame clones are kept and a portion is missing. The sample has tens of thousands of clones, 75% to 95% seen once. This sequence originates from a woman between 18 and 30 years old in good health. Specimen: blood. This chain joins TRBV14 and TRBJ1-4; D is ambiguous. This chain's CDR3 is CASSQDPRFAGNQSYNEKLFF. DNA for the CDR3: TGTGCCAGCAGCCAAGATCCTCGTTTCGCCGGTAATCAGAGCTATAATGAAAAACTGTTTTTT.